This record concerns one TCR beta chain sequence. Its antigen is unidentified. When around ten days of culture had elapsed, CD4+ T cells were isolated. TCRdb's copy holds only in-frame clones and misses some; the assay was immunoSEQ multiplex PCR. This table holds 35,000 to 40,000 clones, around 79% found once. The germline V gene encodes CDR1 SQVTM and CDR2 ANQGSEA. The V gene end was trimmed by 5 bases and the J gene end by 10 bases; junction bases not matched to a gene: 11. This CDR3 is 13 amino acids long. These data are taken from a study of vaccination effects on CD4 cells after COVID-19. Study findings and constraints: Clones from infection and from vaccination both contracted markedly late after vaccination.

The starting material was CD4+ T cells from PBMCs cultured without peptide, obtained before COVID-19 vaccination. The chain couples TRBV29-1 to TRBJ1-5; TRBD1 agrees at 7 bases. This receptor was obtained from a human donor who received a COVID-19 vaccine. CDR3 loop: CSVSGNRGQPQHF. CDR3 nucleotides: TGCAGCGTTTCTGGTAATAGGGGGCAACCCCAGCATTTT.